The 5 T cell receptor beta chains given below trace back to one sample, sequenced in a study of cytomegalovirus exposure and HLA in healthy donors. PCR amplification relied on 60 Vbeta primers (plus 13 Jbeta primers). Clones were sequenced by immunoSEQ multiplex PCR, and TCRdb holds only the in-frame ones, with some missing. The sample has around 110,000 clones, about 74% seen once; the top ten hold over 4%. The sequenced sample consisted of PBMCs. Every receptor here comes from a man aged 30 to 45 in good health and CMV-seropositive.

This sequence joins TRBV5-1 and TRBJ2-5, with TRBD1 matching over 9 bases. The CDR3 is 16 residues long. Trimming at V came to 4 bases and at J to 2 bases, leaving 9 bases not matched to a gene. Germline values: CDR1 SGHRS, CDR2 YFSETQ. In DNA, the CDR3 is TGCGCCAGCAGCGATATCAGGACAGGGGTACAAGAGACCCAGTACTTC. Its protein is CASSDIRTGVQETQYF. The whole variable domain, remainder taken from reference TRBV5-1 and TRBJ2-5, is KAGVTQTPRYLIKTRGQQVTLSCSPISGHRSVSWYQQTPGQGLQFLFEYFSETQRNKGNFPGRFSGRQFSNSRSEMNVSTLELGDSALYLCASSDIRTGVQETQYFGPGTRLLVL.

This clone was found once. The rearrangement joins TRBV7-6 to TRBJ1-4, with a weak D call TRBD1 (6 bases). The CDR3 is 15 amino acids. The V end lost 5 bases, the J end lost 5 bases, and 15 bases lay between the germline ends. Germline values: CDR1 SGHVS, CDR2 FNYEAQ. DNA for the CDR3: TGTGCCAGCAGCCGGAACTTCCAGGGGAATGAAAAACTGTTTTTT. This sequence encodes CASSRNFQGNEKLFF.

The V and J genes are TRBV27 and TRBJ1-2; D perhaps matches TRBD1 (6 bases). V was pared by 6 bases and J by 2 bases, with 13 bases between. CDR3 size: 14 residues. Germline assignment: CDR1 MNHEY and CDR2 SMNVEV (reference sequence). DNA for the CDR3: TGTGCCAGCAGCCGACGGACAGCCAACTATGGCTACACCTTC. This gives the protein CASSRRTANYGYTF.

V gene TRBV11-2 combines with J gene TRBJ2-3; perhaps TRBD2 as D (5 bases). The CDR3 has 16 amino acids. CDR1 and CDR2 (germline): SGHAT, FQNNGV. The ends were cut back, 2 bases at V and 0 bases at J, with 12 bases in the middle. The CDR3 sequence is CASSLWGVTSTDTQYF. In DNA form, the CDR3 reads TGTGCCAGCAGCTTATGGGGAGTAACTAGCACAGATACGCAGTATTTT.

CDR3 nucleotides: TGCAGCGGAGTGACAGGGGGTCAAGAGACCCAGTACTTC. It yields the protein CSGVTGGQETQYF. V usage is TRBV29-1 and J usage is TRBJ2-5; 9 bases map to TRBD1. Germline CDR1 reads SQVTM; CDR2 reads ANQGSEA. J was trimmed by 2 bases and V by 7 bases; bases with no gene match: 5. This CDR3 is built from 13 residues.